The rows below give T cell receptor beta chains drawn from one sample of a study of T-cell memory formation after mild COVID-19. TCRdb re-called the 5' RACE reads with MiXCR, one entry per CDR3 protein. The repertoire holds just under 150,000 distinct CDR3 sequences, with 6% as singletons. Sequencing input: PBMCs or a T cell subset sorted from them (not recorded which). The receptors here all came from an adult woman who had mild COVID-19 (a few samples of this study predate the infection). Cell type and time point are not known. CDR3s include the opening cysteine and the closing phenylalanine or tryptophan. A D gene is named only where the DNA matches it firmly. Clone size reads once, few, many, or a class if the clone is expanded.

cdr3_length j_call v_call clone_size d_call cdr3_aa cdr3_nt
14 TRBJ2-1 TRBV7-3 many - CASSEGATWDKQFF TGTGCCAGCAGCGAAGGGGCGACCTGGGACAAGCAGTTCTTC
17 TRBJ1-3 TRBV11-2 many - CASSLDRGRGSGNTIYF TGTGCCAGCAGCTTAGATCGCGGCAGGGGCTCTGGAAACACCATATATTTT
17 TRBJ2-1 TRBV2 few - CASSEAPIYRTYNEQFF TGTGCCAGCAGTGAAGCGCCGATCTACCGAACCTACAATGAGCAGTTCTTC
12 TRBJ1-4 TRBV7-8 few - CASSLQGEKLFF TGTGCCAGCAGCTTACAGGGAGAAAAACTGTTTTTT
14 TRBJ2-1 TRBV7-9 many TRBD2 CASSLNAGGDEQFF TGTGCCAGCAGCTTGAATGCGGGAGGGGATGAGCAGTTCTTC
18 TRBJ2-2 TRBV4-1 many - CASSQGSAGTLNTGELFF TGCGCCAGCAGCCAAGGATCAGCCGGGACACTCAACACCGGGGAGCTGTTTTTT
14 TRBJ2-7 TRBV25-1 few - CASSERGYSYEQYF TGTGCCAGCAGTGAAAGGGGCTACTCCTACGAGCAGTACTTC
13 TRBJ2-5 TRBV29-1 many - CSADLQVQETQYF TGCAGCGCCGACCTACAGGTCCAAGAGACCCAGTACTTC
14 TRBJ1-1 TRBV20-1 many - CSARSRGSSTEAFF TGCAGTGCTAGGTCACGGGGGTCCAGCACTGAAGCTTTCTTT
15 TRBJ1-3 TRBV2 few TRBD1 CASRINEGAGNTIYF TGTGCCAGCAGAATAAATGAGGGGGCCGGAAACACCATATATTTT
16 TRBJ2-2 TRBV7-6 many TRBD2 CASSLGGLANTGELFF TGTGCCAGCAGCTTAGGGGGACTAGCGAACACCGGGGAGCTGTTTTTT
14 TRBJ1-5 TRBV6-2/TRBV6-3 few - CASRRDGSNQPQHF TGTGCCAGCAGGAGGGACGGAAGCAATCAGCCCCAGCATTTT